This T cell receptor beta chain was retrieved from a study of T cells in Graves' hyperthyroidism and ophthalmopathy. Turning to the study itself: Once the initial diagnosis was made, peripheral blood was obtained before any treatment.

TCR beta CDR3 regions were amplified from RNA. The HTBI set primed first-round TCR CDR3 RT-PCR. TCRdb recomputed calls from the multiplex PCR reads with MiXCR, one row per CDR3 protein. The profile covers about 290,000 distinct CDR3 sequences, with approximately 16% appearing a single time and over 25% taken by the ten largest. In this sample, this clonotype turned up many times. Its antigen is still unknown. Overall study findings and caveats: Blood shared most expanded thyroid clonotypes above 0.001. Ophthalmopathy onset followed model prediction by a median roughly 6.5 months.

The germline V gene encodes CDR1 MDHEN and CDR2 SYDVKM. The CDR3 covers 13 residues. Trimming removed 7 bases from V and 2 bases from J, with 9 bases in between. The sequence was obtained from a woman aged 45-59 years with Graves' hyperthyroidism that later progressed to Graves' ophthalmopathy. The source material was blood. V and J are TRBV28 and TRBJ2-1; D gene uncertain. DNA for the CDR3: TGTGCCAGCATAAGCTACCCCTACAATGAGCAGTTCTTC. Its protein product is CASISYPYNEQFF.